This T cell receptor beta chain was identified in a study of blood T cell repertoires in COVID-19 (dated by TCRdb to 2018 to 2021). Study-wide context: The collaborator samples originated in the United States, Italy and Spain and spanned the acute and convalescent phases of COVID-19. Subjects who had been exposed to COVID-19, were actively infected with it, or had recovered from it provided the deeply sampled blood TCRbeta repertoires that made up the dataset. Samples came from the ongoing ImmuneRACE study (first 160 participants) plus 1,254 subjects from 6 global collaborators. The sample metadata nearly always contained a de-identified subject ID, COVID-19 status, age in years and sex. HLA class I and class II types, where available, came from metadata supplied by the sample provider rather than from assay-based typing. The repertoires were made available in a free public database intended to serve as a resource for research on the immune response to SARS-CoV-2. The prospective study material was composed of cDNA or gDNA derived from T cells, B-cell-depleted T cells, or PBMCs. The full study reports these points: How much clinical and demographic metadata was included differed by source and by participant, and the metadata was provided uncurated.

One collaborating source in Seattle enrolled patients while the patients were actively infected and followed the patients over time throughout the course of disease. Collaborating institutions collected whole blood in K2EDTA tubes following their own protocols. For TCRbeta analysis, collaborator samples were shipped as frozen whole blood, as isolated PBMCs, or as DNA extracted from either sample type. CDR1 SGHTA and CDR2 FQGNSA are derived from the germline V gene. Germline trimming amounts to 5 bases on V and 3 bases on J, with 9 as the count of junction bases outside the gene matches. Its CDR3 holds 15 amino acids, cysteine through phenylalanine. The entry retains the CDR3 DNA only, 45 bases that are in frame from base 1. TCRbeta CDR3 regions were amplified from genomic DNA using the immunoSEQ Assay, a bias-controlled multiplex PCR. The paper's processing steps were these. Within the assay, amplification of reference gene primers was used to estimate how many nucleated cells each sample contained. Sequence reads were collapsed and filtered to measure the absolute abundance of every unique TCRbeta CDR3 rearrangement. Productive Simpson clonality was computed per sample as the square root of Simpson's diversity index over productive rearrangements. TCRdb holds this immuneACCESS table with in-frame rearrangements only. Some clones are missing; in checked studies, unresolved V genes explain under half, and the rest has no known cause. V, J and clone size were drawn from that table, and D and trimming were deduced from the DNA. The sample table contains under 200,000 clones; only one count was recorded for about 85% of them. The ten largest clones represent around 6% of the sample.

Regarding this clone: Its antigen is still unknown. Base quality data are lacking; no much larger clone is found one base away.

Sequenced material: peripheral blood. The rearrangement joined TRBV7-2 to TRBJ2-5; TRBD2 matches 7 bases in the middle. The sequence was obtained from a woman aged 40 to 50 with COVID-19, enrolled during active disease. The DNA sequence reads TGTGCCAGCAGCCCCTTAGCGGGTAGGGAAGAGACCCAGTACTTC. Translated, this is CASSPLAGREETQYF.